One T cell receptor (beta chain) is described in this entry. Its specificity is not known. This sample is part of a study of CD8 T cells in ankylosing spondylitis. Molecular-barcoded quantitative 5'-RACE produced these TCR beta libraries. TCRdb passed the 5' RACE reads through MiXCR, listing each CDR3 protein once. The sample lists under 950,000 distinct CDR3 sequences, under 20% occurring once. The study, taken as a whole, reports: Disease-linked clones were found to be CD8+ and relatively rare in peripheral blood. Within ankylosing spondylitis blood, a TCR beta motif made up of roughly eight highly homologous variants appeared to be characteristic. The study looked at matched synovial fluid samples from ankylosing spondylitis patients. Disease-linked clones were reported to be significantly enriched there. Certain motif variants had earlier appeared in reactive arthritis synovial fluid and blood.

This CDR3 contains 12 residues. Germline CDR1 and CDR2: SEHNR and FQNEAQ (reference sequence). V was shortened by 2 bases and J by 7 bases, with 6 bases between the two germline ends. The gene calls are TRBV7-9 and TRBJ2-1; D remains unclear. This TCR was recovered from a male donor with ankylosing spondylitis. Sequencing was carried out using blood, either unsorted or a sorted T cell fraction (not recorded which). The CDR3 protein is CASSLRQNEQFF. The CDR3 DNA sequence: TGTGCCAGCAGCTTACGGCAAAATGAGCAGTTCTTC.